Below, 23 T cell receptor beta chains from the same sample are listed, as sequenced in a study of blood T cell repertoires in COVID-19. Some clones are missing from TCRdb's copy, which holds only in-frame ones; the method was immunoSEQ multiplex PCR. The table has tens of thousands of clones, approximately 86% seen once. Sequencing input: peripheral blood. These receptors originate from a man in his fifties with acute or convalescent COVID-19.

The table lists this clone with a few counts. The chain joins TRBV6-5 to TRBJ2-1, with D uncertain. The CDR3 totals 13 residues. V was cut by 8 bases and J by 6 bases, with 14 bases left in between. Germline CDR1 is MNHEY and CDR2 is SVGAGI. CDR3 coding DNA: TGTGCCAGCCATAGAGGTATGGGCAATGAGCAGTTCTTC. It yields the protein CASHRGMGNEQFF.

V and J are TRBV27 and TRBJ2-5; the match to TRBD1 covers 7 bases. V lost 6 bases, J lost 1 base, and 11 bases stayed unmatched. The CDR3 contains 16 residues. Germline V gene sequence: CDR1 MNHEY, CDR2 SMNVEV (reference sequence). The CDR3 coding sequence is TGTGCCAGCAGGGGGACAGCCGACTCGGCCCAAGAGACCCAGTACTTC. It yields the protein CASRGTADSAQETQYF.

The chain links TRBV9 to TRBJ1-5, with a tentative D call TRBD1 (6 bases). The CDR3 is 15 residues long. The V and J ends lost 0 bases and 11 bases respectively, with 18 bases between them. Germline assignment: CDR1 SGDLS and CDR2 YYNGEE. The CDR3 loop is CASSVAGGRGETQHF. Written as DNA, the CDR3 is TGTGCCAGCAGCGTAGCGGGGGGCCGGGGTGAGACCCAGCATTTT.

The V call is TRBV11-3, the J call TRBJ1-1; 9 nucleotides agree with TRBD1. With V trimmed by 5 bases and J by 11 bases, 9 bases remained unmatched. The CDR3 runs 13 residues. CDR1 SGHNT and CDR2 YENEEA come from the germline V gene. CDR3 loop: CASSIYRGQMAFF. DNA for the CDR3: TGTGCCAGCAGCATCTACAGGGGGCAGATGGCTTTCTTT.

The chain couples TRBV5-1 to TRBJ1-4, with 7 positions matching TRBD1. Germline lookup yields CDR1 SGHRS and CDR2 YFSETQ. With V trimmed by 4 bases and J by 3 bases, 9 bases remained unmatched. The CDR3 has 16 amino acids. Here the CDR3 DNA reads TGCGCCAGCAGCCCCGCCCGACAGGGACCTAATGAAAAACTGTTTTTT. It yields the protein CASSPARQGPNEKLFF.

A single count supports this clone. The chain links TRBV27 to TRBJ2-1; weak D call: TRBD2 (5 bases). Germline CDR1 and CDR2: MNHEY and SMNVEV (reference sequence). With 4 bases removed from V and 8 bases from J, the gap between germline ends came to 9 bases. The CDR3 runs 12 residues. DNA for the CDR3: TGTGCCAGCAGTTCGTGGCGGGATGAGCAGTTCTTC. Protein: CASSSWRDEQFF.

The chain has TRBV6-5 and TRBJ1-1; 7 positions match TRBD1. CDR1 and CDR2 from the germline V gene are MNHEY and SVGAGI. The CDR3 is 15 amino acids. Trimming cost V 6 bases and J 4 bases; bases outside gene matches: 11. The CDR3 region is CASRPTGVLVTEAFF. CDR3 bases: TGTGCCAGCAGACCCACAGGGGTTTTGGTCACTGAAGCTTTCTTT.

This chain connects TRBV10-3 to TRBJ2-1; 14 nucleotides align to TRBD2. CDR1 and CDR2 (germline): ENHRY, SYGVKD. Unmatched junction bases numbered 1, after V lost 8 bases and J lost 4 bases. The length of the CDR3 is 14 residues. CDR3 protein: CAIGTSGSYNEQFF. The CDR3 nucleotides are TGTGCCATCGGGACTAGCGGGAGTTACAATGAGCAGTTCTTC.

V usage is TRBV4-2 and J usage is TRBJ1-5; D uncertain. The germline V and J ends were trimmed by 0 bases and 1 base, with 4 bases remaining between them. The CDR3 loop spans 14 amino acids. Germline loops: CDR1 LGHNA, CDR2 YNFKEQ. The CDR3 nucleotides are TGTGCCAGCAGCCAAGACACAAGCAATCAGCCCCAGCATTTT. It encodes CASSQDTSNQPQHF.

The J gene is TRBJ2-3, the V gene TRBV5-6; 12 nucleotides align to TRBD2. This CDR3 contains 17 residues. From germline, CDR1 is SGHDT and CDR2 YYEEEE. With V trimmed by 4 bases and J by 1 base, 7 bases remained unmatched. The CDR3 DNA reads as TGTGCCAGCAGCGCGGAGAGACTAGCGGGGGGCACAGATACGCAGTATTTT. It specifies CASSAERLAGGTDTQYF. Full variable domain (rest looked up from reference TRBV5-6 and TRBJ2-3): DAGVTQSPTHLIKTRGQQVTLRCSPKSGHDTVSWYQQALGQGPQFIFQYYEEEERQRGNFPDRFSGHQFPNYSSELNVNALLLGDSALYLCASSAERLAGGTDTQYFGPGTRLTVL.

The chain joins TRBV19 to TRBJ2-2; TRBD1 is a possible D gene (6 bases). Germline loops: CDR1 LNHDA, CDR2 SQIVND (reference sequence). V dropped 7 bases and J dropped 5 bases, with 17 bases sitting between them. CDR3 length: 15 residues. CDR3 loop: CASTGSGVVTGELFF. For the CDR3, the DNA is TGTGCCAGTACTGGTTCAGGGGTGGTAACCGGGGAGCTGTTTTTT. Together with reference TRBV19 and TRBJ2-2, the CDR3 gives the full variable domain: DGGITQSPKYLFRKEGQNVTLSCEQNLNHDAMYWYRQDPGQGLRLIYYSQIVNDFQKGDIAEGYSVSREKKESFPLTVTSAQKNPTAFYLCASTGSGVVTGELFFGEGSRLTVL.

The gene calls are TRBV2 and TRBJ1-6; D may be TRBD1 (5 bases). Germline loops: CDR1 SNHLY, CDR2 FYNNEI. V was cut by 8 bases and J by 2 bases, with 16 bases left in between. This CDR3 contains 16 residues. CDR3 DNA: TGTGCCAGCCAAGGGGTAGGCAGAGCCTATAATTCACCCCTCCACTTT. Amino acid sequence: CASQGVGRAYNSPLHF. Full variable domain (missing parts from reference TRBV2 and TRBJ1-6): EPEVTQTPSHQVTQMGQEVILRCVPISNHLYFYWYRQILGQKVEFLVSFYNNEISEKSEIFDDQFSVERPDGSNFTLKIRSTKLEDSAMYFCASQGVGRAYNSPLHFGNGTRLTVT.

The CDR3 here is CASIQTRDSYEQYF. The CDR3 coding sequence is TGTGCCAGCATCCAGACCAGGGATTCCTACGAGCAGTACTTC. This chain links TRBV6-6 with TRBJ2-7; TRBD1 might be the D (5 bases). There are 14 residues in the CDR3. Looked up from germline, CDR1 is MNHNY and CDR2 is SVGAGI (reference sequence). Trimming took off 7 bases at V and 1 base at J, with 14 bases between the two ends.

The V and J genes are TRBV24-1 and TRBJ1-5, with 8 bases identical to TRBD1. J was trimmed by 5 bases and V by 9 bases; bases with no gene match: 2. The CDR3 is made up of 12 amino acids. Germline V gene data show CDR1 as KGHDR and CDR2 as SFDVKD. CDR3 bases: TGTGCCACCGCGACAGGGGATCAGCCCCAGCATTTT. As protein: CATATGDQPQHF.

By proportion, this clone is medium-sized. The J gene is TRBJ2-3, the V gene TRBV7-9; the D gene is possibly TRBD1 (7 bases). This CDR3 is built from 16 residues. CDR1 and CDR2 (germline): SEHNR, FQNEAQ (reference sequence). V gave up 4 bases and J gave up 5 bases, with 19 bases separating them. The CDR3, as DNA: TGTGCCAGCAGCTCCCCTCAGGGGGGCGGCCGAGATACGCAGTATTTT. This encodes CASSSPQGGGRDTQYF.

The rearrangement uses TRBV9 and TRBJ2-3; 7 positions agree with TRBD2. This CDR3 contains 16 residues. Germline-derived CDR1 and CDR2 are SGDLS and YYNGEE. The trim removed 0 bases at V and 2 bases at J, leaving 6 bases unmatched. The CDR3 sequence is CASSVAQREITDTQYF. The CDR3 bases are TGTGCCAGCAGCGTAGCGCAGCGGGAAATCACAGATACGCAGTATTTT.

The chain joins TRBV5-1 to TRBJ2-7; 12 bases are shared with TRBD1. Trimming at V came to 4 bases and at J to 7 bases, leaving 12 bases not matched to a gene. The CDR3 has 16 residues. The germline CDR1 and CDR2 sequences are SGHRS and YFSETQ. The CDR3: CASSPAPGQGAREQYF. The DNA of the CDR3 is TGCGCCAGCAGCCCGGCGCCGGGACAGGGGGCTCGGGAGCAGTACTTC.

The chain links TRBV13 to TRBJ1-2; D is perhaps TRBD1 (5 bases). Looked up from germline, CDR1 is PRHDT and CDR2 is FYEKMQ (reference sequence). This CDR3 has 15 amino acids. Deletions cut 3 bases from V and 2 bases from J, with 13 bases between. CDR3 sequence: CASSFRDRTNYGYTF. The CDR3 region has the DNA TGTGCCAGCAGCTTCAGGGATCGAACGAACTATGGCTACACCTTC.

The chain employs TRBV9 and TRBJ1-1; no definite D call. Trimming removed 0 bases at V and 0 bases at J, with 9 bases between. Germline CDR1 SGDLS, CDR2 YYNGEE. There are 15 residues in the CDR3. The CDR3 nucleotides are TGTGCCAGCAGCGTAGTTCCGGTCATGAACACTGAAGCTTTCTTT. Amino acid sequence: CASSVVPVMNTEAFF.

Here the CDR3 reads CASSRNPQGGETQYF. CDR3 DNA: TGTGCCAGCAGCCGCAACCCACAGGGAGGGGAGACCCAGTACTTC. The chain employs TRBV7-9 and TRBJ2-5, with a weak D call TRBD2 (7 bases). V lost 5 bases and J lost 5, with 18 bases in between. This CDR3 has 15 amino acids. CDR1 SEHNR and CDR2 FQNEAQ come from the germline V gene (reference sequence).

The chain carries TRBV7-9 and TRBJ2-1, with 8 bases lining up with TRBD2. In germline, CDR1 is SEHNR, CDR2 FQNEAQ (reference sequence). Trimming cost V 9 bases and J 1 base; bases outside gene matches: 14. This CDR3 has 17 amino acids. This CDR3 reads CASSRLGTSGSYNEQFF. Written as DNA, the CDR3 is TGTGCCAGTAGCCGACTAGGAACTAGCGGATCCTACAATGAGCAGTTCTTC. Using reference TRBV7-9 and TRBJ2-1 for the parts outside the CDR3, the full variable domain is DTGVSQNPRHKITKRGQNVTFRCDPISEHNRLYWYRQTLGQGPEFLTYFQNEAQLEKSRLLSDRFSAERPKGSFSTLEIQRTEQGDSAMYLCASSRLGTSGSYNEQFFGPGTRLTVL.

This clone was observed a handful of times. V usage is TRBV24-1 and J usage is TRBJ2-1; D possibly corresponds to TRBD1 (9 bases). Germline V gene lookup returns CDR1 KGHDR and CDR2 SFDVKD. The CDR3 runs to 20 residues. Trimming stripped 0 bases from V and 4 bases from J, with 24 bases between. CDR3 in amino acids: CATSDLKGQGPQREYNEQFF. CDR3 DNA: TGTGCCACCAGTGATTTGAAGGGACAGGGCCCACAGCGGGAGTACAATGAGCAGTTCTTC.

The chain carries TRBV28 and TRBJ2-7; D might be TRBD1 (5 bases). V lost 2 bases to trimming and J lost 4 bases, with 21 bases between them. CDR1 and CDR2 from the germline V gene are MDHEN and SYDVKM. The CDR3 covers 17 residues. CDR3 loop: CASSLPHFASRAYEQYF. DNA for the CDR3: TGTGCCAGCAGTTTACCCCATTTTGCCTCCAGGGCTTACGAGCAGTACTTC.